This T cell receptor beta chain was retrieved from a study of breast tumors, draining lymph nodes, adjacent tissues. The lymph nodes were axillary draining lymph nodes from breast cancer patients. V gave up 4 bases and J gave up 9 bases; unmatched junction bases: 15. The CDR3 is made up of 16 amino acids. The germline CDR1 and CDR2 sequences are SGHAT and FQNNGV. Overall study findings and caveats: Tumors had less TCR diversity than lymph nodes, more than nontumor tissue. Most tumor T cells seemingly derive from lymph node, then expand in tumor.

One entry per CDR3 protein results from TCRdb running MiXCR on the multiplex PCR reads. The sample includes approximately 150,000 distinct CDR3 sequences, more than 25% seen only once; the top ten take around 4%. This clonotype was observed many times. Its antigen is as yet unknown. The chain employs TRBV11-2 and TRBJ2-5; 9 positions agree with TRBD1. This sequence was found in a female donor with breast cancer. Some clones in this sample may be carry-over from other donors' samples. Sequenced sample: axillary lymph node tissue. The CDR3: CASSSGQGNVLGSQYF. The CDR3 coding sequence is TGTGCCAGCAGCTCGGGACAGGGCAACGTTTTGGGTTCCCAGTACTTC.